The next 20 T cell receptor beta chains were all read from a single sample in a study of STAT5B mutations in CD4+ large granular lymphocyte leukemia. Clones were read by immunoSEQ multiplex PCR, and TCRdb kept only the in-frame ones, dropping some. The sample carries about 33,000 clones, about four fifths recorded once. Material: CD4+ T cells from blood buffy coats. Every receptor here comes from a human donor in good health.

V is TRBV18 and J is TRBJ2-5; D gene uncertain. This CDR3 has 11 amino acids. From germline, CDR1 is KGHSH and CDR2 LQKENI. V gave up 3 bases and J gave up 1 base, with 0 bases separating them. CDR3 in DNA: TGTGCCAGCTCACCCCAAGAGACCCAGTACTTC. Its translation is CASSPQETQYF. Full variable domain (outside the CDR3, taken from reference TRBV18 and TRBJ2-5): NAGVMQNPRHLVRRRGQEARLRCSPMKGHSHVYWYRQLPEEGLKFMVYLQKENIIDESGMPKERFSAEFPKEGPSILRIQQVVRGDSAAYFCASSPQETQYFGPGTRLLVL.

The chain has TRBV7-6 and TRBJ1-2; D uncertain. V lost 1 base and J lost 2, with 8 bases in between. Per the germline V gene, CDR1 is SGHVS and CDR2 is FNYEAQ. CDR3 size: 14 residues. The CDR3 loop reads CASSLGPGNYGYTF. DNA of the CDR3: TGTGCCAGCAGCTTAGGTCCGGGGAACTATGGCTACACCTTC.

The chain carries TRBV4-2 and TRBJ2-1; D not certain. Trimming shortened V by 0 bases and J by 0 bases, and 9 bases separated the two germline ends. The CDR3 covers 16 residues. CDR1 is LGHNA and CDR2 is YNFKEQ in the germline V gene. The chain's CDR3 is CASSQEGRYSYNEQFF. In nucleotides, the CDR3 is TGTGCCAGCAGCCAAGAGGGAAGATACTCCTACAATGAGCAGTTCTTC.

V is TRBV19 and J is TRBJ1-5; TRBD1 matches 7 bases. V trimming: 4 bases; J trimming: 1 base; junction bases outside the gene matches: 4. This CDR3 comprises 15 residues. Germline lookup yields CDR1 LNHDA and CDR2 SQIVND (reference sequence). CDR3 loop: CASSTTGLSNQPQHF. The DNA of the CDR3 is TGTGCCAGTAGTACGACAGGGCTCAGCAATCAGCCCCAGCATTTT.

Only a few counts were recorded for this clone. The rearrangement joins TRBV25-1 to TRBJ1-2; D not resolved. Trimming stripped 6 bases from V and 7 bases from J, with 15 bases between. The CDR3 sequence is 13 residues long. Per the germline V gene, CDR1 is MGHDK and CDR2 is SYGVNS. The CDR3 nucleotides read TGTGCCAGCAGGTTGGGGAGGGATGGTGGCTACACCTTC. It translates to CASRLGRDGGYTF.

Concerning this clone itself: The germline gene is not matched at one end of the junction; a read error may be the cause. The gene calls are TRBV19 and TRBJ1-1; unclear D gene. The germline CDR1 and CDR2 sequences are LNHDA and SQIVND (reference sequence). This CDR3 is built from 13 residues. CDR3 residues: CASSMWQDGEVFF. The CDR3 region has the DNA TGTGCCAGTAGTATGTGGCAGGACGGGGAAGTTTTCTTT.

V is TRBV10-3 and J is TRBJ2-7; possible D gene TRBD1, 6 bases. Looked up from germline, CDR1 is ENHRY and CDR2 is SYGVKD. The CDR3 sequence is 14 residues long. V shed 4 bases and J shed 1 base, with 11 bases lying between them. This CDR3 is CAISGGQNSYEQYF. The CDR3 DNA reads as TGTGCCATCAGTGGTGGACAGAATTCCTACGAGCAGTACTTC.

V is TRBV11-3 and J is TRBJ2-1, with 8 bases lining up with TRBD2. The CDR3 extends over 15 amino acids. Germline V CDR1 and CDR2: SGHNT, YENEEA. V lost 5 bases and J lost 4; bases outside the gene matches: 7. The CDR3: CASSPLAEVYNEQFF. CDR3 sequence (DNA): TGTGCCAGCAGCCCACTAGCGGAAGTATACAATGAGCAGTTCTTC.

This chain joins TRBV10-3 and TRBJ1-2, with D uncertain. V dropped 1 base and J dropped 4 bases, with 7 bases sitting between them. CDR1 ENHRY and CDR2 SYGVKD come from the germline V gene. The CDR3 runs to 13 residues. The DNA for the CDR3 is TGTGCCATCAGTGAGTACAGTTCCTATGGCTACACCTTC. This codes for CAISEYSSYGYTF.

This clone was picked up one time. The CDR3 sequence: CASSLSGSSYNEQFF. In DNA form, the CDR3 reads TGTGCCAGCAGCCTCAGCGGGAGCTCCTACAATGAGCAGTTCTTC. The genes are TRBV7-2 and TRBJ2-1; 8 nucleotides agree with TRBD2. This CDR3 is built from 15 residues. J lost 0 bases, V lost 5 bases, and 3 bases had no gene match. CDR1 and CDR2 from the germline V gene are SGHTA and FQGNSA.

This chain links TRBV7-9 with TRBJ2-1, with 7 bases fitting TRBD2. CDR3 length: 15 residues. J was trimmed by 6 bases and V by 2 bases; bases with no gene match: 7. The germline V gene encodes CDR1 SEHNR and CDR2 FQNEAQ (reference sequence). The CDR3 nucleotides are TGTGCCAGCAGCTTAACTGAGTCTAGCGGCAATGAGCAGTTCTTC. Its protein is CASSLTESSGNEQFF.

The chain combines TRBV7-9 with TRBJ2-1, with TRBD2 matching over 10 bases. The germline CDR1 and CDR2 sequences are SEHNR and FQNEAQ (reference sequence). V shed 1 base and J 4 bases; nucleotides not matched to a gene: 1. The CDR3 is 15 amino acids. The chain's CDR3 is CASSLDSGGYNEQFF. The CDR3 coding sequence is TGTGCCAGCAGCTTAGATAGCGGGGGGTACAATGAGCAGTTCTTC.

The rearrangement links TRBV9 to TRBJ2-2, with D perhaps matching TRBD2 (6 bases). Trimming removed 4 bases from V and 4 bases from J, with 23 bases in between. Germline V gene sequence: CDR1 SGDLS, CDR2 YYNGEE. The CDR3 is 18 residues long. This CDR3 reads CASSPWLGLPVSTGELFF. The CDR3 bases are TGTGCCAGCAGCCCTTGGTTGGGACTCCCAGTGAGCACCGGGGAGCTGTTTTTT.

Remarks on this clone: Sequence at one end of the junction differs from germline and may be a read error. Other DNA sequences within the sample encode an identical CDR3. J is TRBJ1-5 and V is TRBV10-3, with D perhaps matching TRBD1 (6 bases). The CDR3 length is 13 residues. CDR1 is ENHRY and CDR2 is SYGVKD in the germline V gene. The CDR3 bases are TGTGCCATCAAGCAGGACAGCAATCAGCCTCAGCATTTT. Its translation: CAIKQDSNQPQHF.

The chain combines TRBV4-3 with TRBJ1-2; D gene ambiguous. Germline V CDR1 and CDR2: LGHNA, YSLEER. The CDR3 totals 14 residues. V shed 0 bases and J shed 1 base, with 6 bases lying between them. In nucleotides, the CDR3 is TGCGCCAGCAGCCAAGAGGCTTTTAACTATGGCTACACCTTC. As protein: CASSQEAFNYGYTF.

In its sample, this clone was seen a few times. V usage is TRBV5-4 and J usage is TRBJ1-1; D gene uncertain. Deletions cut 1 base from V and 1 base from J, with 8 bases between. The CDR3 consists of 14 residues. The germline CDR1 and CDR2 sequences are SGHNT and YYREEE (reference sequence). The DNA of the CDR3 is TGTGCCAGCAGCTTGACCCTCTCGAACACTGAAGCTTTCTTT. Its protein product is CASSLTLSNTEAFF.

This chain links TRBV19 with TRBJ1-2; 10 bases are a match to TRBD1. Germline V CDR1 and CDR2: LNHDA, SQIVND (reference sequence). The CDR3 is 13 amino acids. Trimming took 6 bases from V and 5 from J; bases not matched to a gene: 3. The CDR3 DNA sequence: TGTGCCAGTAGAACGGGACAGGGGTATGGCTACACCTTC. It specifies CASRTGQGYGYTF.

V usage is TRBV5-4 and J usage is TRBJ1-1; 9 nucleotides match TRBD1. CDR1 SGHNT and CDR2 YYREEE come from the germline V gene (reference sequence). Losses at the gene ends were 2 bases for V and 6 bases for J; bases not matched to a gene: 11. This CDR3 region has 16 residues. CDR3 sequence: CASSLGTGNVLSEAFF. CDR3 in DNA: TGTGCCAGCAGCTTAGGGACAGGGAATGTTCTATCTGAAGCTTTCTTT.

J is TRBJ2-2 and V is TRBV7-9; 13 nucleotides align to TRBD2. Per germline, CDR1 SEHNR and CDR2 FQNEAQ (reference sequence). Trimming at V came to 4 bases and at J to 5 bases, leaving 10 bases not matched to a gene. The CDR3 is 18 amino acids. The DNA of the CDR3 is TGTGCCAGCAGCTCAAGGCCGGGACTAGCGGGACCGACCGGGGAGCTGTTTTTT. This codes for CASSSRPGLAGPTGELFF.

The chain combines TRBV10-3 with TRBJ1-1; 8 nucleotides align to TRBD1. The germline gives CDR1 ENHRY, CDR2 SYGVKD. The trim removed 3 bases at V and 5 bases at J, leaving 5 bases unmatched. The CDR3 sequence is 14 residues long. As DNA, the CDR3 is TGTGCCATCAGTGATCAGGGGGCTCTGACTGAAGCTTTCTTT. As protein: CAISDQGALTEAFF.